These 14 T cell receptor beta chains originate from one sample sequenced in a study of T cell responses to AZD1222 COVID-19 vaccine. Assay used: immunoSEQ multiplex PCR; TCRdb lists only in-frame clones, some missing. The sample contains roughly 160,000 clones, approximately 90% of which appear only once. The sequencing here drew on peripheral blood, taken on day 0 of AZD1222 vaccination. These receptors were obtained from an adult in good health.

V gene TRBV4-1 combines with J gene TRBJ2-3; D possibly corresponds to TRBD1 (5 bases). The V gene's germline CDR1 is MGHRA and CDR2 YSYEKL. Trimming took off 4 bases at V and 6 bases at J, with 5 bases between the two ends. The CDR3 loop spans 11 amino acids. CDR3 nucleotides: TGCGCCAGCAGCCGGGGCGATACGCAGTATTTT. It specifies CASSRGDTQYF.

The chain recombines TRBV29-1 with TRBJ1-4; no clear D gene. There are 14 residues in the CDR3. The V and J ends lost 4 bases and 3 bases respectively, with 12 bases between them. Looked up from germline, CDR1 is SQVTM and CDR2 is ANQGSEA. CDR3 loop: CSVARRAANEKLFF. The CDR3, as DNA: TGCAGCGTTGCCAGGCGGGCTGCTAATGAAAAACTGTTTTTT.

The V and J genes are TRBV6-6 and TRBJ2-2; 8 positions match TRBD1. Trimming at V came to 6 bases and at J to 4 bases, leaving 7 bases not matched to a gene. This CDR3 spans 15 amino acids. The germline V gene has CDR1 MNHNY and CDR2 SVGAGI (reference sequence). This CDR3 is CASSIPGTGTGELFF. DNA of the CDR3: TGTGCCAGCAGCATCCCCGGGACAGGCACCGGGGAGCTGTTTTTT.

This clone has only one observation. The V and J genes are TRBV7-3 and TRBJ2-2, with D possibly being TRBD2 (5 bases). Trimming took 4 bases from V and 7 from J, leaving 10 bases between them. Germline V CDR1 and CDR2: SGHTA, FQGTGA. This CDR3 is built from 13 residues. In nucleotides, the CDR3 is TGTGCCAGCAGCTCCCAAGGAGGCGGGGAGCTGTTTTTT. It is translated as CASSSQGGGELFF.

V is TRBV28 and J is TRBJ1-5, with TRBD1 as a possible D gene (6 bases). The CDR3 is 17 amino acids. The germline V gene has CDR1 MDHEN and CDR2 SYDVKM. V was clipped by 5 bases and J by 5 bases, with 22 bases between them. The CDR3 DNA sequence: TGTGCCAGCAGTCCTCGTGGACTAAGGGACAACCATCAGCCCCAGCATTTT. Protein sequence: CASSPRGLRDNHQPQHF.

The chain is built from TRBV5-4 and TRBJ2-7; D unclear. V gave up 4 bases and J gave up 3 bases, with 11 bases separating them. Germline values: CDR1 SGHNT, CDR2 YYREEE (reference sequence). There are 13 residues in the CDR3. The CDR3 region has the DNA TGTGCCAGCAGCCCCAACCAGGTCTACGAGCAGTACTTC. This translates into CASSPNQVYEQYF.

This chain uses TRBV27 with TRBJ2-5, with TRBD1 identical over 9 bases. This CDR3 has 19 amino acids. Looked up from germline, CDR1 is MNHEY and CDR2 is SMNVEV (reference sequence). V shed 5 bases and J 0 bases; nucleotides not matched to a gene: 16. Written as DNA, the CDR3 is TGTGCCAGCAGTCTCCTAGGGACAGGGCCGAGCTTATACCAAGAGACCCAGTACTTC. This sequence encodes CASSLLGTGPSLYQETQYF.

This chain links TRBV29-1 with TRBJ2-7; the D is unclear. The CDR3 is 12 amino acids. Germline V gene sequence: CDR1 SQVTM, CDR2 ANQGSEA. The ends were cut back, 4 bases at V and 4 bases at J, with 11 bases in the middle. CDR3: CSVAGSVYEQYF. In DNA, the CDR3 is TGCAGCGTTGCTGGATCGGTTTACGAGCAGTACTTC.

This chain joins TRBV28 and TRBJ2-1; TRBD1 aligns across 9 bases. Germline V CDR1 and CDR2: MDHEN, SYDVKM. J was trimmed by 0 bases and V by 6 bases; bases with no gene match: 21. The CDR3 runs to 21 residues. The CDR3 here is CASSPFTSGTGSLSSYNEQFF. The CDR3 DNA reads as TGTGCCAGCAGCCCTTTCACCTCCGGGACAGGGTCTCTTTCCTCCTACAATGAGCAGTTCTTC.

The gene calls are TRBV11-2 and TRBJ2-7; 7 nucleotides line up with TRBD2. The junction had 6 bases not matched to a gene; V was cut back by 8 bases and J by 2 bases. Germline assignment: CDR1 SGHAT and CDR2 FQNNGV. The CDR3 covers 13 residues. CDR3 region: CASGLAVTYEQYF. DNA for the CDR3: TGTGCCAGCGGGCTAGCGGTCACCTACGAGCAGTACTTC.

The rearrangement uses TRBV30 and TRBJ2-1; 7 bases are a match to TRBD2. Germline CDR1 reads GTSNPN; CDR2 reads SVGIG (reference sequence). With V trimmed by 8 bases and J by 3 bases, 7 bases remained unmatched. The CDR3 loop spans 13 amino acids. The CDR3 here is CARSGGGYNEQFF. In DNA form, the CDR3 reads TGTGCCCGTTCGGGGGGAGGCTACAATGAGCAGTTCTTC.

The genes are TRBV7-2 and TRBJ2-5, with D perhaps matching TRBD1 (6 bases). Germline CDR1 and CDR2: SGHTA and FQGNSA. V lost 4 bases to trimming and J lost 4 bases, with 19 bases between them. The CDR3 is 16 amino acids. CDR3 amino acids: CASSSLSGRGGETQYF. The CDR3 region has the DNA TGTGCCAGCAGCTCTTTATCCGGCAGGGGTGGAGAGACCCAGTACTTC. The entire variable domain, with the rest obtained from reference TRBV7-2 and TRBJ2-5, is as follows: GAGVSQSPSNKVTEKGKDVELRCDPISGHTALYWYRQSLGQGLEFLIYFQGNSAPDKSGLPSDRFSAERTGGSVSTLTIQRTQQEDSAVYLCASSSLSGRGGETQYFGPGTRLLVL.

A single count supports this clone. The gene calls are TRBV7-9 and TRBJ2-7, with D uncertain. CDR1 and CDR2 from the germline V gene are SEHNR and FQNEAQ (reference sequence). V shed 2 bases and J shed 0 bases, with 20 bases lying between them. The CDR3 length is 18 residues. The CDR3 is CASSLRFGSRLTSYEQYF. The CDR3 nucleotides read TGTGCCAGCAGCTTAAGGTTTGGTAGTCGGTTAACCTCCTACGAGCAGTACTTC.

The rearrangement joins TRBV2 to TRBJ2-3; 9 bases are a match to TRBD1. V trimming: 11 bases; J trimming: 2 bases; junction bases outside the gene matches: 5. Germline CDR1 and CDR2: SNHLY and FYNNEI. The length of the CDR3 is 13 residues. Here the CDR3 reads CAGGQGITDTQYF. As DNA, the CDR3 is TGTGCCGGGGGACAGGGAATCACAGATACGCAGTATTTT.